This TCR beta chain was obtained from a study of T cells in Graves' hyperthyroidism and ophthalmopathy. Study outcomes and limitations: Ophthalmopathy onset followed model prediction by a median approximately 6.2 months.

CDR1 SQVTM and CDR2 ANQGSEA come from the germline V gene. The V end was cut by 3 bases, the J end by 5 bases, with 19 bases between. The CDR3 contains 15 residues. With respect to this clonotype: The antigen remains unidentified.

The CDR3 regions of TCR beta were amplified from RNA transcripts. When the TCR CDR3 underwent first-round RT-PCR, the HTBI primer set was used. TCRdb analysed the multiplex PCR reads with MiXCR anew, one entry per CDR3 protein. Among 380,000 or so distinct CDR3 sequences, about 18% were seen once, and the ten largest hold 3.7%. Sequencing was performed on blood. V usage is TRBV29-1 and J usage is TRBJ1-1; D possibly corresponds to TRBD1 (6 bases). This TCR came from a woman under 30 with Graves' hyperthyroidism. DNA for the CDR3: TGCAGCGTTGATAGCGGGGGGCTGGGTCCTACTGAAGCTTTCTTT. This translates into CSVDSGGLGPTEAFF.